This TCR beta chain derives from a study of blood T cell repertoires in COVID-19. Study overall: Both acute and convalescent COVID-19 samples were obtained from the United States, Italy and Spain.

The V gene's germline CDR1 is KGHSH and CDR2 LQKENI. The CDR3 loop spans 17 amino acids. The ends lost 3 bases at V and 4 bases at J; junction bases unmatched: 10. Per the original data handling: Estimation of nucleated cell counts relied on the amplification of reference gene primers. Using immunoSEQ multiplex PCR, the repertoire was profiled, and TCRdb retains in-frame clones only, with some absent. D and trimming come from the DNA, and the V and J calls and clone size come from that table. The table lists some 200,000 clones, around four fifths of them singletons, with about 9.3% in the top ten. Individuals drawn from 24 US areas were about 18 to 100 years old. Clinical history reported by participants formed the basis on which cohorts were assigned.

This sequence was found in a man aged 35-49 years who had recovered from COVID-19. Sequences were obtained from PBMCs or T cells enriched from blood (not recorded which). The chain links TRBV18 to TRBJ2-3, with 10 bases that match TRBD2. CDR3: CASSPQFSGRGPDTQYF. The CDR3, as DNA: TGTGCCAGCTCACCCCAATTCAGCGGGAGGGGGCCAGATACGCAGTATTTT.